This T cell receptor (beta chain) was retrieved from a study of blood T cell repertoires in COVID-19. Across the whole study: Donors in the United States, Italy and Spain gave samples during acute or convalescent COVID-19. T cells, B-cell-depleted T cells, or PBMCs provided the cDNA or gDNA that served as material.

The table came from immunoSEQ multiplex PCR; TCRdb's copy has only in-frame clones and leaves some out. This sample carries 300,000 to 400,000 clones, 80% to 90% of them seen once, and the ten largest clones take less than 6.5%. All enrollees were roughly 18 to 100 years old and from fewer than 30 US areas. Cohort 3 recovered donors had two negative PCRs, clearance, or symptom resolution. Input material: PBMCs or T cells enriched from blood (not recorded which). The source of this sequence is a man aged 30 to 45 who had recovered from COVID-19.

As DNA, the CDR3 is TGTGCCAGCAGCTTGATATCAGGGAGGGGAACCGGGGAGCTGTTTTTT. This sequence encodes CASSLISGRGTGELFF. This chain joins TRBV5-4 and TRBJ2-2; 7 positions match TRBD2. Unmatched junction bases numbered 8, after V lost 1 base and J lost 5 bases. The CDR3 contains 16 residues. CDR1 and CDR2 from the germline V gene are SGHNT and YYREEE (reference sequence).